These T cell receptor beta chains were read from a single sample in a study of blood T cell repertoires in COVID-19. TCRdb's copy holds only in-frame clones and misses some; the assay was immunoSEQ multiplex PCR. The sample gives 80,000 to 100,000 clones, 80% of which show up once; 10% is in the top ten. Material for sequencing was peripheral blood. The receptor source for this set is a woman in her sixties or seventies with acute or convalescent COVID-19. Both conserved end residues are trimmed from each CDR3.

J: TRBJ2-7; length: 13; V: TRBV15; CDR3: ATSRVEGGIYEQY
J: TRBJ1-2; length: 12; V: TRBV5-1; CDR3: ASSLGDDRFGYT
J: TRBJ2-5; length: 14; V: TRBV21-1; CDR3: ASTLAGGRPGETQY
J: TRBJ2-7; length: 14; V: TRBV6-2/TRBV6-3; CDR3: ASSPWTGGQSYEQY
J: TRBJ1-1; length: 12; V: TRBV4-3; CDR3: ASSTFTGNTEAF
J: TRBJ2-1; length: 15; V: TRBV5-1; CDR3: ASSLAVLGEGRNEQF
J: TRBJ2-3; length: 14; V: TRBV2; CDR3: ASSPGLAGNTDTQY
J: TRBJ2-1; length: 12; V: TRBV3-1/TRBV3-2; CDR3: ASSQAGSYNEQF
J: TRBJ2-5; length: 9; V: TRBV28; CDR3: ASSVQETQY
J: TRBJ2-5; length: 13; V: TRBV28; CDR3: ASSLYRTRQETQY
J: TRBJ2-7; length: 12; V: TRBV5-6; CDR3: ASSLSGGSYEQY
J: TRBJ1-1; length: 11; V: TRBV2; CDR3: ASSKEGRTEAF
J: TRBJ1-4; length: 12; V: TRBV18; CDR3: ASSPSGTNEKLF
J: TRBJ1-2; length: 13; V: TRBV7-2; CDR3: ASSLAWGEVYGYT
J: TRBJ2-7; length: 13; V: TRBV5-1; CDR3: ASSLNPTSSYEQY
J: TRBJ1-4; length: 13; V: TRBV6-5; CDR3: ASSYSGTGAEKLF
J: TRBJ1-5; length: 12; V: TRBV19; CDR3: ASTGWEGAQPQH
J: TRBJ1-2; length: 11; V: TRBV10-1; CDR3: ASSESEQDGYT
J: TRBJ2-3; length: 13; V: TRBV9; CDR3: ASSVGSGGGDTQY
J: TRBJ2-1; length: 13; V: TRBV5-1; CDR3: ASSLGDRRHNEQF
J: TRBJ1-1; length: 13; V: TRBV2; CDR3: ASRDIKGGITEAF
J: TRBJ2-5; length: 13; V: TRBV7-8; CDR3: ASSSKTGNQETQY
J: TRBJ2-7; length: 13; V: TRBV6-1; CDR3: ASSELTGSSYEQY
J: TRBJ2-7; length: 9; V: TRBV6-5; CDR3: ASSRTYEQY
J: TRBJ2-5; length: 12; V: TRBV5-4; CDR3: ASSLGTGKETQY
J: TRBJ2-3; length: 11; V: TRBV5-4; CDR3: ASSPVPSDTQY
J: TRBJ1-2; length: 14; V: TRBV9; CDR3: ARRRAGILNCYGYT
J: TRBJ2-7; length: 11; V: TRBV5-6; CDR3: ASSLVSGSEQY
J: TRBJ1-1; length: 13; V: TRBV5-1; CDR3: ASSLAGTPNTEAF
J: TRBJ1-6; length: 12; V: TRBV6-5; CDR3: ASRWTGGSSPLH
J: TRBJ2-7; length: 12; V: TRBV6-2/TRBV6-3; CDR3: ASSYLGTTYEQY
J: TRBJ1-6; length: 9; V: TRBV7-9; CDR3: ASSLNSPLH
J: TRBJ1-3; length: 12; V: TRBV13; CDR3: ASSRMGPGNTIY
J: TRBJ1-2; length: 10; V: TRBV7-8; CDR3: ASSVQGLGYT
J: TRBJ2-5; length: 14; V: TRBV6-1; CDR3: ASSDGQGRGKETQY
J: TRBJ2-7; length: 12; V: TRBV19; CDR3: ASSKTVAEGEQY
J: TRBJ2-5; length: 13; V: TRBV14; CDR3: ASSPITGGQETQY